This T cell receptor beta chain derives from a study of T cells in Graves' hyperthyroidism and ophthalmopathy. The wider study: At initial diagnosis, before any treatment had begun, peripheral blood was obtained.

There were TCR beta CDR3 regions amplified from RNA transcripts. With the HTBI primer set, the TCR CDR3 went through a first round of RT-PCR. Each CDR3 protein gets one entry after TCRdb re-called the multiplex PCR reads with MiXCR. The sample comprises about 760,000 distinct CDR3 sequences, 30% to 40% of which are singletons, and more than 25% rests with the top ten. Study conclusions and caveats: Among thyroid clonotypes expanded above 0.001, most also appeared in blood.

The CDR3 has 17 residues. Germline CDR1 is MNHEY and CDR2 is SVGAGI. V shed 5 bases and J 5 bases; nucleotides not matched to a gene: 13. On this clonotype itself: Its antigen is undetermined.

Hyperthyroidism had been newly diagnosed in patients aged 18 to 65, and its duration was under 2 months. Based on clinical symptoms, serum thyroxine and TRAb, thyroid ultrasound and orbital computed tomography, diagnoses were reached. The source material was blood. This receptor was identified in a woman aged 35 to 49 with Graves' hyperthyroidism. This rearrangement joins TRBV6-5 to TRBJ1-1, with 11 bases identical to TRBD1. The CDR3, as DNA: TGTGCCAGCAGTCAACCTCGGACAGGGGGCGTTGGGACTGAAGCTTTCTTT. Translated: CASSQPRTGGVGTEAFF.